The 3 T cell receptor beta chains presented below share a single source sample, sequenced in a study of beta chain features in type 1 diabetes. The isolated RNA, all of it, was reverse transcribed, so expressed TCRB transcripts were what got sequenced. Sequencing was performed with immunoSEQ multiplex PCR; in TCRdb, only in-frame clones are kept and a portion is missing. This sample yields around 200,000 clones, of which about 12% are seen a single time; roughly 0.56% belongs to the top ten. The sequenced sample was central memory CD4+ T cells from blood. The receptors come from a woman aged 18-29 years in good health.

The rearrangement joins TRBV18 to TRBJ2-5, with TRBD2 matching 12 bases. The V and J ends lost 2 bases and 5 bases, in that order; junction bases with no gene match: 6. The CDR3 has 16 amino acids. Germline V lookup: CDR1 KGHSH, CDR2 LQKENI. The CDR3 DNA reads TGTGCCAGCTCACCAACTAGCGGGAGGAAGCGGGAGACCCAGTACTTC. Protein product: CASSPTSGRKRETQYF.

The CDR3 is CASSAQGAPGELFF. In nucleotides, the CDR3 is TGTGCCAGCAGTGCCCAGGGGGCGCCCGGGGAGCTGTTTTTT. This chain connects TRBV2 to TRBJ2-2; 8 positions match TRBD1. The J segment lost 6 bases and the V segment lost 4 bases, leaving 4 bases of the junction unmatched. The CDR3 loop spans 14 amino acids. Per germline, CDR1 SNHLY and CDR2 FYNNEI.

The chain carries TRBV7-9 and TRBJ2-7, with 7 bases aligning to TRBD2. The CDR3 is made up of 14 amino acids. The V gene's germline CDR1 is SEHNR and CDR2 FQNEAQ (reference sequence). J gave up 3 bases and V 1 base, and 3 bases lay outside the gene matches. The CDR3 nucleotides read TGTGCCAGCAGCTTAGAGGGAGGGTTCTACGAGCAGTACTTC. This encodes CASSLEGGFYEQYF.